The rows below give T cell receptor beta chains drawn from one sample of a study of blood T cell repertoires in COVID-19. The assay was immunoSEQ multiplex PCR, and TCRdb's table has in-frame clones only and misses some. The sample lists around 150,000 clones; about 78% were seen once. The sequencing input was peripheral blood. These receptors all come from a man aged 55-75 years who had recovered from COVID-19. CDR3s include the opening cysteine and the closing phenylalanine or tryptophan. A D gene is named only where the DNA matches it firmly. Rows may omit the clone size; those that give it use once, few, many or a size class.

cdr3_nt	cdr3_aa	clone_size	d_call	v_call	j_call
TGTGCCAGCAGTTACGCTACGGGGGGGCGGGCAGATACGCAGTATTTT	CASSYATGGRADTQYF	-	TRBD2	TRBV6-5	TRBJ2-3
TGTGCCAGCTCACCGTCGGGAGGGAGCTCCTACGAGCAGTACTTC	CASSPSGGSSYEQYF	few	TRBD2	TRBV18	TRBJ2-7
TGTGCCAGTAGTCTAACTAGCAATCAGCCCCAGCATTTT	CASSLTSNQPQHF	-	-	TRBV19	TRBJ1-5
TGTGCCAGCAGTCTGACGGGACAGAGCTCCTACAATGAGCAGTTCTTC	CASSLTGQSSYNEQFF	-	TRBD1	TRBV28	TRBJ2-1
TGTGCCACCAGTGGGGGAGCCCCGAACACCGGGGAGCTGTTTTTT	CATSGGAPNTGELFF	-	-	TRBV24-1	TRBJ2-2
TGTGCCAGTCAGCGGGAGGCGTTAGAGACCCAGTACTTC	CASQREALETQYF	-	TRBD2	TRBV2	TRBJ2-5
TGTGCCAGCAGTTTTAGCGTCGGGGAGCTGTTTTTT	CASSFSVGELFF	-	-	TRBV28	TRBJ2-2
TGTGCCAGCAGCTCCGAACAACGCAATCAGCCCCAGCATTTT	CASSSEQRNQPQHF	-	-	TRBV7-9	TRBJ1-5
TGCGCCAGCAAGAGTCAGGTTGAGGGTGAAGCTTTCTTT	CASKSQVEGEAFF	-	-	TRBV5-1	TRBJ1-1
TGTGCCAGCAGACAGTCTGGGGTCCAGGGAGAGACCCAGTACTTC	CASRQSGVQGETQYF	-	-	TRBV6-5	TRBJ2-5
TGTGCCAGCAGCCAAGGGAGCGGCCGGACAGGCGGGGATACGCAGTATTTT	CASSQGSGRTGGDTQYF	-	TRBD1	TRBV3-1/TRBV3-2	TRBJ2-3
TGTGCCAGCAGCGTAGACCTCAGTGGGAGTGAAGCTTTCTTT	CASSVDLSGSEAFF	-	-	TRBV9	TRBJ1-1
TGTGCCAGCAGCCAAGTCGGGACTAGCGGGGGGGACACAGATACGCAGTATTTT	CASSQVGTSGGDTDTQYF	once	TRBD2	TRBV4-2	TRBJ2-3
TGTGCCAGTACCCCGGGGACAGGGAGCACTGAAGCTTTCTTT	CASTPGTGSTEAFF	-	TRBD1	TRBV19	TRBJ1-1
TGTGCCAGCTCACCGGGACTAGCGGGAGCCCTCCCAGATACGCAGTATTTT	CASSPGLAGALPDTQYF	-	TRBD2	TRBV18	TRBJ2-3
TGTGCCAGCTCGCAAAACGGGAGGGGTTCCGAGCAGTACTTC	CASSQNGRGSEQYF	-	TRBD2	TRBV18	TRBJ2-7
TGTGCCAGTACACGCAGGGCCGAAAAACTGTTTTTT	CASTRRAEKLFF	-	-	TRBV19	TRBJ1-4
TGCGCCAGCAGTGAGGTTAACAGGGGCAATAATTCACCCCTCCACTTT	CASSEVNRGNNSPLHF	-	TRBD1	TRBV10-2	TRBJ1-6
TGTGCCAGCAGCCAAGACAGGGAACAGCCCCAGCATTTT	CASSQDREQPQHF	-	TRBD1	TRBV11-2	TRBJ1-5
TGTGCCAGCACATGGGGGGGGGTTAATTCACCCCTCCACTTT	CASTWGGVNSPLHF	-	-	TRBV6-5	TRBJ1-6
TGCGCCAGCAGCTTGTCCTCAGAGACCCAGTACTTC	CASSLSSETQYF	-	-	TRBV5-1	TRBJ2-5
TGTGCCAGCAGTGAATATTCGGGGACAAGGCGGGAAAAACTGTTTTTT	CASSEYSGTRREKLFF	-	-	TRBV25-1	TRBJ1-4
TGTGCCATTAGGGACAGGGGCGGCACCGGGGAGCTGTTTTTT	CAIRDRGGTGELFF	-	TRBD1	TRBV19	TRBJ2-2
TGTGCTAGTGGTTTGGGACAGGGCCCCTCTGATACGCAGTATTTT	CASGLGQGPSDTQYF	-	TRBD1	TRBV12-5	TRBJ2-3
TGTGCCACCAGCAGATCTAGACAGGAGAACTATGGCTACACCTTC	CATSRSRQENYGYTF	few	-	TRBV15	TRBJ1-2
TGTGCCAGCAGTTACTCGATCGGGGATACGCAGTATTTT	CASSYSIGDTQYF	many	-	TRBV6-2/TRBV6-3	TRBJ2-3
TGTGCCAGCAGCTCCTCTGGGACGGGAGGAGGTGAGACCCAGTACTTC	CASSSSGTGGGETQYF	-	TRBD2	TRBV7-9	TRBJ2-5
TGTGCCACCAGCAACACACCCTCTAGCGGCCAAGAGACCCAGTACTTC	CATSNTPSSGQETQYF	-	TRBD2	TRBV15	TRBJ2-5
TGTGCCAGCTCGGCAGGGGATGATGGCTACACCTTC	CASSAGDDGYTF	-	-	TRBV18	TRBJ1-2
TGCGCCAGCAGGATGGCTAGCGTTAGCACAGATACGCAGTATTTT	CASRMASVSTDTQYF	-	-	TRBV5-1	TRBJ2-3
TGCAGTGCCCCGCCGCGAGACAGGGCTTTCTTT	CSAPPRDRAFF	once	-	TRBV20-1	TRBJ1-1
TGTGCCAGCAGCTTAGCCCCGACTAGCTACGAGCAGTACTTC	CASSLAPTSYEQYF	-	-	TRBV7-2	TRBJ2-7
TGTGCCAGCACCCGGGGGATACGCATGAACACTGAAGCTTTCTTT	CASTRGIRMNTEAFF	-	-	TRBV7-2	TRBJ1-1
TGTGCCAGCAGCCCACGATGGCGGGACTACAATGAGCAGTTCTTC	CASSPRWRDYNEQFF	-	-	TRBV3-1/TRBV3-2	TRBJ2-1
TGTGCCACCAGCAGAGAAGCGGGAGAGTGGTACGAGCAGTACTTC	CATSREAGEWYEQYF	-	TRBD2	TRBV15	TRBJ2-7
TGTGCCACCAGTGTGGGGGGTGGTAATGAAAAACTGTTTTTT	CATSVGGGNEKLFF	-	-	TRBV24-1	TRBJ1-4
TGTGCCAGCAATCTCGGGGGGTTGGAGACCCAGTACTTC	CASNLGGLETQYF	-	TRBD2	TRBV2	TRBJ2-5
TGTGCCATCAGTGACGCCCAGGGAAGGGATTCACCCCTCCACTTT	CAISDAQGRDSPLHF	-	-	TRBV10-3	TRBJ1-6
TGTGCCAGCACCCCGTCGGAGACCCAGTACTTC	CASTPSETQYF	once	-	TRBV12-3/TRBV12-4	TRBJ2-5
TGTGCCAGCAGTGAAGCTCCGACAGGGACAGACTCACCCCTCCACTTT	CASSEAPTGTDSPLHF	-	TRBD1	TRBV6-1	TRBJ1-6
TGTGCCAGCAGTATAACTAGCGGCTACGAGCAGTACTTC	CASSITSGYEQYF	-	TRBD2	TRBV12-3/TRBV12-4	TRBJ2-7
TGTGCCATCAAACCCACGACAGGGAGGAAGGCTGAAGCTTTCTTT	CAIKPTTGRKAEAFF	-	TRBD1	TRBV10-3	TRBJ1-1
TGTGCCAGCTCACCAGGAAGCGGGGATTACAATGAGCAGTTCTTC	CASSPGSGDYNEQFF	-	TRBD2	TRBV18	TRBJ2-1
TGTGCCAGTCGGACAGGGGGCGCGAACTATGGCTACACCTTC	CASRTGGANYGYTF	-	TRBD1	TRBV28	TRBJ1-2
TGTGCCAGTAGTAAACAGGGGGCAGCGGGTGAAGCTTTCTTT	CASSKQGAAGEAFF	-	TRBD1	TRBV19	TRBJ1-1
TGTGCCAGCAGCCCCCTTCGAGGGAGCAATTCACCCCTCCACTTT	CASSPLRGSNSPLHF	-	-	TRBV27	TRBJ1-6
TGTGCCAGCAGTAAAAACGGGGGGCGGACTGAAGCTTTCTTT	CASSKNGGRTEAFF	once	-	TRBV6-2/TRBV6-3	TRBJ1-1
TGCGCCAGCAGCCAAGAGGGGCAGGGGGGACAGCCCCAGCATTTT	CASSQEGQGGQPQHF	-	TRBD1	TRBV4-1	TRBJ1-5
TGTGCCATCAGCGACGGACAGGGGGGACCAGATACGCAGTATTTT	CAISDGQGGPDTQYF	-	TRBD1	TRBV10-3	TRBJ2-3
TGTGCCAGTAGTGTCGACATCGGTGAAGCTTTCTTT	CASSVDIGEAFF	few	-	TRBV19	TRBJ1-1
TGTGCCAGCAGTTACTCCGAAGTCAGGGGGCGCAGAGAGACCCAGTACTTC	CASSYSEVRGRRETQYF	-	TRBD1	TRBV6-2/TRBV6-3	TRBJ2-5
TGCAGCGGAAAGGGAGGGGTAAGCACAGATACGCAGTATTTT	CSGKGGVSTDTQYF	few	TRBD2	TRBV29-1	TRBJ2-3
TGCAGCGGTACAGGGGGGACTCAAGAGACCCAGTACTTC	CSGTGGTQETQYF	-	TRBD1	TRBV29-1	TRBJ2-5
TGTGCCAGCACCGCAGGACATCTACGCAATCAGCCCCAGCATTTT	CASTAGHLRNQPQHF	once	-	TRBV7-2	TRBJ1-5
TGTGCCTGGAGCTCTAGCGGATATACAGGATACAATGAGCAGTTCTTC	CAWSSSGYTGYNEQFF	-	TRBD2	TRBV30	TRBJ2-1